This entry describes one TCR beta chain. It lacks a known antigen. Within one base of it there is no much larger clone, and no base qualities were kept. The sample belongs to a study of blood T cell repertoires in COVID-19 (dated by TCRdb to 2020 to 2022). Background for the entire study: Collaborator samples came from the United States, Italy and Spain and covered acute and convalescent phases of COVID-19. A freely available public database, intended as a resource for researchers studying the immune response to SARS-CoV-2, is where the repertoires were released. Where available, HLA class I and class II types were obtained from metadata supplied by the sample provider rather than from assay-based typing. The dataset comprised deeply sampled blood TCRbeta repertoires from subjects exposed to, actively infected with, or recovered from COVID-19. The sample metadata nearly always contained a de-identified subject ID, COVID-19 status, age in years and sex. The samples were drawn from two sources: the first 160 participants of the ongoing ImmuneRACE study, and some 1,300 subjects contributed by 6 global collaborators. The prospective study material was composed of cDNA or gDNA derived from T cells, B-cell-depleted T cells, or PBMCs.

Collaborating institutions collected whole blood in K2EDTA tubes following their own protocols. Collaborator samples were shipped for TCRbeta analysis as frozen whole blood, isolated PBMCs, or DNA extracted from either sample type. Results the study describes overall, beyond this receptor: The quantity of clinical and demographic metadata differed by source and by participant and was supplied without curation.

TCRbeta CDR3 regions were amplified from genomic DNA by means of the immunoSEQ Assay, a bias-controlled multiplex PCR. The original pipeline was this. Nucleated cell counts per sample were estimated from amplification of reference gene primers within the assay. To quantify the absolute abundance of each unique TCRbeta CDR3 rearrangement, sequence reads were collapsed and filtered. For each sample, productive Simpson clonality was calculated as the square root of Simpson's diversity index across productive rearrangements. Here the immuneACCESS table is served through TCRdb, limited to in-frame sequences with V and J called. Missing clones are a known gap in these copies; in checked studies unresolved V genes cover under half, and the rest lacks a known reason. V, J and clone size reflect that table, while D and trimming were determined from the DNA. The sample table shows under 200,000 clones, and roughly 84% are seen once. The leading ten clones occupy 14% of the sample.

Sequencing was done on a sample of peripheral blood. This TCR came from a young man with active or convalescent COVID-19.

The DNA is as follows: TGTGCCAGCAGCCAAAAATGGAGGGGATCTAGCACAGATACGCAGTATTTT. This codes for CASSQKWRGSSTDTQYF. The sequence links TRBV5-6 to TRBJ2-3; the D gene is perhaps TRBD2, on 6 matching bases. V lost 4 bases and J lost 0 bases; the stretch between them is 18 bases long. Based on the germline V gene, the CDR1 and CDR2 sequences are SGHDT and YYEEEE. The CDR3 contains 17 residues, cysteine and phenylalanine counted. The DNA shown is the 51-base CDR3, in frame from base 1.